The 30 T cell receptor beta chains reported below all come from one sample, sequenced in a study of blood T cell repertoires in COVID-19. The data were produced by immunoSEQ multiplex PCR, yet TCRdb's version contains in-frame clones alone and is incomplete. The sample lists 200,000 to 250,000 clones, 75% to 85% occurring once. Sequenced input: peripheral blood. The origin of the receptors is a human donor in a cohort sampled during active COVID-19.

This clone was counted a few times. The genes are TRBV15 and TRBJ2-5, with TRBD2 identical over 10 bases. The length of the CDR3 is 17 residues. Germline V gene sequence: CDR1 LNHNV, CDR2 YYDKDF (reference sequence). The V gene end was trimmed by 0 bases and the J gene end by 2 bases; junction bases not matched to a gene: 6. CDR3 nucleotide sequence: TGTGCCACCAGCAGAGATCGTGGTAGCGGGGGGCAAGAGACCCAGTACTTC. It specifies CATSRDRGSGGQETQYF. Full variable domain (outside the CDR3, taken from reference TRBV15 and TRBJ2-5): DAMVIQNPRYQVTQFGKPVTLSCSQTLNHNVMYWYQQKSSQAPKLLFHYYDKDFNNEADTPDNFQSRRPNTSFCFLDIRSPGLGDTAMYLCATSRDRGSGGQETQYFGPGTRLLVL.

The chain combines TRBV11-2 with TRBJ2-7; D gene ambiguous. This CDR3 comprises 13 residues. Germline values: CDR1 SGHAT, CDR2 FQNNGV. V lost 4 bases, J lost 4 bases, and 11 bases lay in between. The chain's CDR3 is CASSSRVLYEQYF. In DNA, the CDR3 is TGTGCCAGCAGCTCCCGGGTCCTTTACGAGCAGTACTTC.

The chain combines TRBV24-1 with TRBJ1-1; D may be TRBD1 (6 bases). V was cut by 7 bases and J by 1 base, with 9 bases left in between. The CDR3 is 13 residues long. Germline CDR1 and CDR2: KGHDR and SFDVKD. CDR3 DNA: TGTGCCACCAGGGACAGATCGAACACTGAAGCTTTCTTT. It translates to CATRDRSNTEAFF.

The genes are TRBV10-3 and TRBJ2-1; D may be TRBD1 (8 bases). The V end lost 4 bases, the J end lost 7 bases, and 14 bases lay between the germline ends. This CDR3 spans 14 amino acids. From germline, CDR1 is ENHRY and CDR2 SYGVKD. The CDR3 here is CAISGQGRGNEQFF. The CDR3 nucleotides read TGTGCCATCAGTGGACAGGGGCGGGGGAATGAGCAGTTCTTC.

Here the CDR3 DNA reads TGCAGTGCTACTGACAGGGCCGGTCCTTACGAGCAGTACTTC. This gives the protein CSATDRAGPYEQYF. This sequence joins TRBV20-1 and TRBJ2-7; 7 bases are shared with TRBD1. Germline trimming cut 4 bases from V and 4 bases from J; bases unmatched to any gene: 10. The CDR3 sequence is 14 residues long. CDR1 and CDR2 from the germline V gene are DFQATT and SNEGSKA (reference sequence).

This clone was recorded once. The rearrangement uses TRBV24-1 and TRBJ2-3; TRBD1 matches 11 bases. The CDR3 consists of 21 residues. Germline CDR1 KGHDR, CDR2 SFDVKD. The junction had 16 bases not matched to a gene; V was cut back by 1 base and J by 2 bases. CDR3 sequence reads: CATSDFTGQGANRADTDTQYF. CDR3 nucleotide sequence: TGTGCCACCAGTGATTTTACAGGACAGGGGGCCAATCGGGCGGACACAGATACGCAGTATTTT.

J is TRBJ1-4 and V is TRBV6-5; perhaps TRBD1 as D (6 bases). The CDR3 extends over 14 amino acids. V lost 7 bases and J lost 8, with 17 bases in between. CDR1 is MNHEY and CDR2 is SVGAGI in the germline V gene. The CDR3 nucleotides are TGTGCCAGCATCCTTGACAGGCGTCGAGAAAAACTGTTTTTT. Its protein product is CASILDRRREKLFF.

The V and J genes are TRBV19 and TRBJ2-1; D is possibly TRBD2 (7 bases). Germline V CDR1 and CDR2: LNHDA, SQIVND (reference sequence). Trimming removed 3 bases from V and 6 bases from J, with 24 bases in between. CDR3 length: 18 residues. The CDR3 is CASSIGKGGGAWRNEQFF. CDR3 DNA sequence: TGTGCCAGTAGTATTGGGAAGGGAGGGGGGGCTTGGCGCAATGAGCAGTTCTTC.

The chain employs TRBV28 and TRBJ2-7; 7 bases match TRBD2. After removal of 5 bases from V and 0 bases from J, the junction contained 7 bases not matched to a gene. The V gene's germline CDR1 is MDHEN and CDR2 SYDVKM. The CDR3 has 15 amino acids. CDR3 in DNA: TGTGCCAGCAGTCCCCACGGGGGGAGCTCCTACGAGCAGTACTTC. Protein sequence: CASSPHGGSSYEQYF. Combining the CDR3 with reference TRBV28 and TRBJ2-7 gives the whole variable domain DVKVTQSSRYLVKRTGEKVFLECVQDMDHENMFWYRQDPGLGLRLIYFSYDVKMKEKGDIPEGYSVSREKKERFSLILESASTNQTSMYLCASSPHGGSSYEQYFGPGTRLTVT.

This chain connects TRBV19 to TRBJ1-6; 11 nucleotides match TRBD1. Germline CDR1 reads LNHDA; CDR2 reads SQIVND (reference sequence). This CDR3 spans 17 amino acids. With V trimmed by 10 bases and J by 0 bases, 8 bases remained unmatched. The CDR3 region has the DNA TGTGCCACCATGGACAGGGGGCAATTCTCCTATAATTCACCCCTCCACTTT. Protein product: CATMDRGQFSYNSPLHF.

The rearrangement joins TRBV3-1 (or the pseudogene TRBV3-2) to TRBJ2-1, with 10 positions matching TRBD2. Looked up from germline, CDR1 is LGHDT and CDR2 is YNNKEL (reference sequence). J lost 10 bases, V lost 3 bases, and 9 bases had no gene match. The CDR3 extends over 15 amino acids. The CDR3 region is CASSQILAGVGEQFF. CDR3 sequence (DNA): TGTGCCAGCAGCCAGATCCTAGCGGGAGTCGGAGAGCAGTTCTTC.

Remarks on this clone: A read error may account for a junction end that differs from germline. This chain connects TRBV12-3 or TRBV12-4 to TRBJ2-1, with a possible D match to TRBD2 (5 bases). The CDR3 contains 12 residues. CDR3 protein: CASSFDYYEQFF. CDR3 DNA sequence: TGTGCCAGCAGTTTTGACTACTATGAGCAGTTCTTC.

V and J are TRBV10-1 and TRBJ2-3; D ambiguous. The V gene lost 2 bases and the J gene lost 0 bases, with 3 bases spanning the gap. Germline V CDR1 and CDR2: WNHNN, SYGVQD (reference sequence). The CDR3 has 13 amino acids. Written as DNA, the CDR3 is TGCGCCAGCAGTGAGGGCAGCACAGATACGCAGTATTTT. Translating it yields CASSEGSTDTQYF.

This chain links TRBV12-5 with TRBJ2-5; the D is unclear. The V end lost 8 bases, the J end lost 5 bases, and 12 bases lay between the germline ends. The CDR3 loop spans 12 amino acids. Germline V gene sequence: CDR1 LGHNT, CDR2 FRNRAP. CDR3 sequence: CASRSVRETQYF. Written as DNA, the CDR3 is TGTGCTAGTCGATCCGTTCGGGAGACCCAGTACTTC.

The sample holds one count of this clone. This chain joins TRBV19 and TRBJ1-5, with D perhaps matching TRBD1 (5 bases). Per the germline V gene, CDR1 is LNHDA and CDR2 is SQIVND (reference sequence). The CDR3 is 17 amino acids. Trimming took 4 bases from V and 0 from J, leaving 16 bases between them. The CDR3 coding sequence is TGTGCCAGTAGTACCGGGGGATGGGGTTATAGCAATCAGCCCCAGCATTTT. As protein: CASSTGGWGYSNQPQHF.

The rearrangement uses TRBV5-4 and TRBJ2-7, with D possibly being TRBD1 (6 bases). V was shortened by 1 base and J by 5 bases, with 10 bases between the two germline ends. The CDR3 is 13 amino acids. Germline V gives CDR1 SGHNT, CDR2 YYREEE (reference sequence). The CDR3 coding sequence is TGTGCCAGCAGCTTGTGGGGGCCTAACGAGCAGTACTTC. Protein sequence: CASSLWGPNEQYF. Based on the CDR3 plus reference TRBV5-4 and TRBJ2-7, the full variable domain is ETGVTQSPTHLIKTRGQQVTLRCSSQSGHNTVSWYQQALGQGPQFIFQYYREEENGRGNFPPRFSGLQFPNYSSELNVNALELDDSALYLCASSLWGPNEQYFGPGTRLTVT.

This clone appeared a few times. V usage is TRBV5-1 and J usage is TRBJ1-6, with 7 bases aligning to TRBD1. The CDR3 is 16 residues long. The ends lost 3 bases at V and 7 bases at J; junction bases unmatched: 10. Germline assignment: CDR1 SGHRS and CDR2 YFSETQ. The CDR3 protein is CASSYIAGTANSPLHF. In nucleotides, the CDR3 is TGCGCCAGCAGCTACATCGCCGGGACAGCCAATTCACCCCTCCACTTT.

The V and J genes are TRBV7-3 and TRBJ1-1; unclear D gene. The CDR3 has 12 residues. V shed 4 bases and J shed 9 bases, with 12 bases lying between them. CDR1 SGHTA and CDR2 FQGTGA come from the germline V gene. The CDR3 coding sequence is TGTGCCAGCAGCTATCCGGGTTCGAAAGCTTTCTTT. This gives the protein CASSYPGSKAFF.

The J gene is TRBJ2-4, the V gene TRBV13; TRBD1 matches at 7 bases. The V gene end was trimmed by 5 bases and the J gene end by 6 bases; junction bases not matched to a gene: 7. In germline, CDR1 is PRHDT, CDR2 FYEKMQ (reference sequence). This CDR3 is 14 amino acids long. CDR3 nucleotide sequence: TGTGCCAGCAGCCCTGGGACAGCGAGAAACATTCAGTACTTC. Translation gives CASSPGTARNIQYF.

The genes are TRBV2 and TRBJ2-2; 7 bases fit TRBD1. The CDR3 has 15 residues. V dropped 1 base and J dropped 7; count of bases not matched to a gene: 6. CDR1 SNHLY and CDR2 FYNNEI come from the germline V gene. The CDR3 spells CASSEGQGVNGELFF. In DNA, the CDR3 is TGTGCCAGCAGTGAAGGGCAGGGGGTGAACGGGGAGCTGTTTTTT.

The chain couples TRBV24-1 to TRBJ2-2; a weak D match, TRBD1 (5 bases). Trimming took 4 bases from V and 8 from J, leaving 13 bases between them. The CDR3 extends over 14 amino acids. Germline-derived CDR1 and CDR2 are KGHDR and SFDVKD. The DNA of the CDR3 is TGTGCCACCAGTGACCCCACCAGACAGGGGGAGCTGTTTTTT. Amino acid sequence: CATSDPTRQGELFF.

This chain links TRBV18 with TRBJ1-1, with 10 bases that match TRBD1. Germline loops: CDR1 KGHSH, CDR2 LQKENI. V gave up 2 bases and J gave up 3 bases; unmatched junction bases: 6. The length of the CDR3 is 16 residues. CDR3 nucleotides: TGTGCCAGCTCACCATCCGACAGGGGGCGAGACACTGAAGCTTTCTTT. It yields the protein CASSPSDRGRDTEAFF. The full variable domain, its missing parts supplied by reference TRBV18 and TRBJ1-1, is NAGVMQNPRHLVRRRGQEARLRCSPMKGHSHVYWYRQLPEEGLKFMVYLQKENIIDESGMPKERFSAEFPKEGPSILRIQQVVRGDSAAYFCASSPSDRGRDTEAFFGQGTRLTVV.

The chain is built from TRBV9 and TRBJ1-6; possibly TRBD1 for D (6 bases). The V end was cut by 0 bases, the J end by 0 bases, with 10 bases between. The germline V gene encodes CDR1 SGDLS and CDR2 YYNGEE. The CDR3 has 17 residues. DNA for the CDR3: TGTGCCAGCAGCGTAGGGACAGATCTCTCCTATAATTCACCCCTCCACTTT. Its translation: CASSVGTDLSYNSPLHF.

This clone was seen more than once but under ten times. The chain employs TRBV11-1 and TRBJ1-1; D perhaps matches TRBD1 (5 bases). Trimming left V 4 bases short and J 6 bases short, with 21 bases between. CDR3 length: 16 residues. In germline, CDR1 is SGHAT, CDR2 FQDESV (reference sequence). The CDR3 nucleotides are TGTGCCAGCAGCTCCCGTTCGCGGGGGTTGATAGCTGAAGCTTTCTTT. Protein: CASSSRSRGLIAEAFF.

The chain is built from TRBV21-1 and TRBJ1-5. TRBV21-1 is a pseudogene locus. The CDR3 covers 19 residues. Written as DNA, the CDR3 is TGTGCCAGCCCCGACGGGGGGAAGGCCCCGTGGGGTAGCAATCAGCCCCAGCATTTT. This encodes CASPDGGKAPWGSNQPQHF.

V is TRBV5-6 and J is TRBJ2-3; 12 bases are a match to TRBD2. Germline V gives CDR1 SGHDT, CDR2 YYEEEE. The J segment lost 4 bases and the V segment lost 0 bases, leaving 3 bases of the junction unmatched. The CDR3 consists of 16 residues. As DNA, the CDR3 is TGTGCCAGCAGCTTGGGACTAGCGGGAGACGCAGATACGCAGTATTTT. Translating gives CASSLGLAGDADTQYF.

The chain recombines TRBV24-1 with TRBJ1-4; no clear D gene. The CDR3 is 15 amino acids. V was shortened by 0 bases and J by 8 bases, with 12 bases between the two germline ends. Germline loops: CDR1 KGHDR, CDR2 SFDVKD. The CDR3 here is CATSDLSGLGEKLFF. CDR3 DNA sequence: TGTGCCACCAGTGATTTGTCGGGTTTAGGAGAAAAACTGTTTTTT.

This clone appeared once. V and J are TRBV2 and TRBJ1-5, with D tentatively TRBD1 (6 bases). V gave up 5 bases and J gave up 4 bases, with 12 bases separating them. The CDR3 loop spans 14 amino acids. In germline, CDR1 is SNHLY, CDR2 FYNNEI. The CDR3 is CASSFYRDNQPQHF. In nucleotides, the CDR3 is TGTGCCAGCAGTTTTTACAGGGATAATCAGCCCCAGCATTTT.

CDR3 sequence reads: CASSVNTGTEAFF. The CDR3, as DNA: TGTGCCAGCAGCGTAAATACGGGTACTGAAGCTTTCTTT. The genes are TRBV9 and TRBJ1-1; D gene ambiguous. Germline loops: CDR1 SGDLS, CDR2 YYNGEE. V dropped 1 base and J dropped 5 bases, with 9 bases sitting between them. The CDR3 runs 13 residues.

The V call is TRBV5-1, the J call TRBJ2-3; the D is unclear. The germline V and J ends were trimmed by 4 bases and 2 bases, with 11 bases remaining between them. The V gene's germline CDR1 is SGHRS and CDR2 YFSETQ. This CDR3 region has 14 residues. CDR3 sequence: CASSTTTPTDTQYF. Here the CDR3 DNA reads TGCGCCAGCAGCACAACTACACCCACAGATACGCAGTATTTT.